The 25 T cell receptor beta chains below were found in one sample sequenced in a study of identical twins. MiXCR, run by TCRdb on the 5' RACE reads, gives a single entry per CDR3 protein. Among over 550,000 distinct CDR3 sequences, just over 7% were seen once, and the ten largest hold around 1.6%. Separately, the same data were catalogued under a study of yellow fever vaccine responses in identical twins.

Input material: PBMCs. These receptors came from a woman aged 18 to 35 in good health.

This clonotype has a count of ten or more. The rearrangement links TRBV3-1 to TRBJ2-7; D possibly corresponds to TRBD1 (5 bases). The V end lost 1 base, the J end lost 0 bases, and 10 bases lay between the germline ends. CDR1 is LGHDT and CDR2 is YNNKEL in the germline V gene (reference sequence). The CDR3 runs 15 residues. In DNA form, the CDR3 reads TGTGCCAGCAGCCAAGTGTTGACAGCCTCCTACGAGCAGTACGTC. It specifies CASSQVLTASYEQYV.

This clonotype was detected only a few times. The CDR3 region has the DNA TGTGCCAGCACCCGCGGAGAGGAAAAACTGTTTTTT. Translation gives CASTRGEEKLFF. The genes are TRBV12-3 or TRBV12-4 and TRBJ1-4; the D is unclear. The CDR3 sequence is 12 residues long. Trimming pared 7 bases from V and 8 bases from J, leaving 11 bases between.

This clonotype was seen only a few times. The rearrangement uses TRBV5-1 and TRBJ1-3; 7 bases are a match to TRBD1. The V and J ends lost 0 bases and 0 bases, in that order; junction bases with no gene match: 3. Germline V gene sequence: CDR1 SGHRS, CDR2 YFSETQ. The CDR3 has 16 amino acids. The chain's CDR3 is CASSLEGDSSGNTIYF. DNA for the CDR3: TGCGCCAGCAGCTTGGAGGGGGACAGCTCTGGAAACACCATATATTTT. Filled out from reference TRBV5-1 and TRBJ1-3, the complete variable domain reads KAGVTQTPRYLIKTRGQQVTLSCSPISGHRSVSWYQQTPGQGLQFLFEYFSETQRNKGNFPGRFSGRQFSNSRSEMNVSTLELGDSALYLCASSLEGDSSGNTIYFGEGSWLTVV.

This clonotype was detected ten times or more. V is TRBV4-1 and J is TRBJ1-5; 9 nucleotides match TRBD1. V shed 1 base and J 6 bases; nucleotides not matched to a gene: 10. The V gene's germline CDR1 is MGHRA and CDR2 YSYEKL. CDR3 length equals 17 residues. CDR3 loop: CASSQVYGTGIAQPQHF. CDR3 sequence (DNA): TGCGCCAGCAGCCAAGTATATGGGACAGGGATCGCTCAGCCCCAGCATTTT.

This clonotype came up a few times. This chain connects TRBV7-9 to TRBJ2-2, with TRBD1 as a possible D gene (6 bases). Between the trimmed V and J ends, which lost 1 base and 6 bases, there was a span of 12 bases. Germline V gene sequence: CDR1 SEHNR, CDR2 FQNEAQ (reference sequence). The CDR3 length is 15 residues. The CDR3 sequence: CASSLVVQGSGELFF. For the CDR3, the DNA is TGTGCCAGCAGCTTAGTGGTACAGGGCTCCGGGGAGCTGTTTTTT.

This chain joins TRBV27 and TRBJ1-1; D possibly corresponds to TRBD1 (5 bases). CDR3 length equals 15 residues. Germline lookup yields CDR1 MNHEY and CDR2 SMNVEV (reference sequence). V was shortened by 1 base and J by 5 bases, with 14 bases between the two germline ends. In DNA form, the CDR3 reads TGTGCCAGCAGTTTATATGGGGGGGGAGGTACTGAAGCTTTCTTT. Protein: CASSLYGGGGTEAFF.

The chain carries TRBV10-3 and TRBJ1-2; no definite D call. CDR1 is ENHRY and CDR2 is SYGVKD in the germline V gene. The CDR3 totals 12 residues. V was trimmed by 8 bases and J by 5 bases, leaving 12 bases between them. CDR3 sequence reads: CAILSVEYGYTF. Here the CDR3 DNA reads TGTGCCATCCTATCGGTAGAGTATGGCTACACCTTC.

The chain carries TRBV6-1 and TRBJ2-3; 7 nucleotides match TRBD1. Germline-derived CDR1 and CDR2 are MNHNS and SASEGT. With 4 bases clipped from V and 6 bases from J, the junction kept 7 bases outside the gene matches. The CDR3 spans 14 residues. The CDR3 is CASSVTGEVDTQYF. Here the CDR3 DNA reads TGTGCCAGCAGTGTTACAGGGGAAGTCGATACGCAGTATTTT.

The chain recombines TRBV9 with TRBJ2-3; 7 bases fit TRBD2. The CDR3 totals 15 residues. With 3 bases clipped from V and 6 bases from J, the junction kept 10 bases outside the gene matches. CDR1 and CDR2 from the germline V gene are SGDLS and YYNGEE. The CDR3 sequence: CASSGPSIGGDTQYF. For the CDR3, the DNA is TGTGCCAGCAGCGGACCGTCGATCGGGGGGGATACGCAGTATTTT. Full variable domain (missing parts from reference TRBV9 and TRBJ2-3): DSGVTQTPKHLITATGQRVTLRCSPRSGDLSVYWYQQSLDQGLQFLIQYYNGEERAKGNILERFSAQQFPDLHSELNLSSLELGDSALYFCASSGPSIGGDTQYFGPGTRLTVL.

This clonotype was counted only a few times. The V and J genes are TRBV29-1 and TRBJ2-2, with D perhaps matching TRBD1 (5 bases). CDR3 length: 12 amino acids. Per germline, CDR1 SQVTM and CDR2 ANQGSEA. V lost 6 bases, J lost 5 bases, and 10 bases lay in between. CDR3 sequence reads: CSVAGFTGELFF. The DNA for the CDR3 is TGCAGCGTCGCAGGGTTTACCGGGGAGCTGTTTTTT.

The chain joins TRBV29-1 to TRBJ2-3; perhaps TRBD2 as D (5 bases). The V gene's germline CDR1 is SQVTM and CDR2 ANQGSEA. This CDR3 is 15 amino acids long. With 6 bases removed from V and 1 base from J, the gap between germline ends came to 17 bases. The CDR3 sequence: CSVEKVAWGTDTQYF. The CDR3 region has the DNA TGCAGCGTCGAAAAGGTAGCGTGGGGCACAGATACGCAGTATTTT.

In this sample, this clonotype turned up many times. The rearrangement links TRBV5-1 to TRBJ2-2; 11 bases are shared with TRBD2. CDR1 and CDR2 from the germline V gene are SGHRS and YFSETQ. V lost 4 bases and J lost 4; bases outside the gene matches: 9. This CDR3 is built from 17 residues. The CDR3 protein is CASSLGVLAGATGELFF. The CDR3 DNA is TGCGCCAGCAGCCTTGGGGTACTAGCGGGAGCCACCGGGGAGCTGTTTTTT.

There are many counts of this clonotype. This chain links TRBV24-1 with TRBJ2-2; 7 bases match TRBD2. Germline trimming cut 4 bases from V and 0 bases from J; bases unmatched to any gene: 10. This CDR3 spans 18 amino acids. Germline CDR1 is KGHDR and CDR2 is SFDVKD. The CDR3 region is CATSERLGGGANTGELFF. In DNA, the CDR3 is TGTGCCACCAGTGAGCGGCTTGGCGGGGGAGCGAACACCGGGGAGCTGTTTTTT.

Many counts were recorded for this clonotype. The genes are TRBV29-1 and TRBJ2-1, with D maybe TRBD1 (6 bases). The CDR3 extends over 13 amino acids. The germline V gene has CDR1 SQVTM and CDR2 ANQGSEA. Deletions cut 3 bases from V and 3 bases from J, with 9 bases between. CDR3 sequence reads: CSVDDRSYNEQFF. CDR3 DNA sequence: TGCAGCGTTGACGACAGGAGCTACAATGAGCAGTTCTTC.

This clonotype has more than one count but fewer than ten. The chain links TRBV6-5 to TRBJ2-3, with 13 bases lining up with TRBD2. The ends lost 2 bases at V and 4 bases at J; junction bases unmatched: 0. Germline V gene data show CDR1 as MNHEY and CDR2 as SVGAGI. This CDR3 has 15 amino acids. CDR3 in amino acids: CASSYGLAGADTQYF. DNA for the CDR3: TGTGCCAGCAGTTACGGACTAGCGGGGGCAGATACGCAGTATTTT.

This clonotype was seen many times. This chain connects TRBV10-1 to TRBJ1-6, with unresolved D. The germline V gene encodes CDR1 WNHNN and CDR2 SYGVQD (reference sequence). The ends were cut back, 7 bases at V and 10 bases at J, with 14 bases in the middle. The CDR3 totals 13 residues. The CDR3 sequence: CASNPDPGSPLHF. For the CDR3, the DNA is TGCGCCAGCAACCCCGACCCGGGCTCACCCCTCCACTTT.

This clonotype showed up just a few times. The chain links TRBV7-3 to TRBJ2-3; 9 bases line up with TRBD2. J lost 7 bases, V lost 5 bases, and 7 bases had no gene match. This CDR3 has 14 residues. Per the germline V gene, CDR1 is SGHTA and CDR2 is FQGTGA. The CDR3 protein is CASSPGTSPNTQYF. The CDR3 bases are TGTGCCAGCAGCCCCGGGACTAGCCCAAATACGCAGTATTTT.

This CDR3 is CAISEGLGSEAFF. CDR3 sequence (DNA): TGTGCCATCAGTGAAGGGCTGGGGTCTGAAGCTTTCTTT. The V gene is TRBV10-3, the J gene TRBJ1-1; D unresolved. V lost 3 bases, J lost 6 bases, and 11 bases lay in between. The CDR3 is 13 residues long. Germline CDR1 ENHRY, CDR2 SYGVKD.

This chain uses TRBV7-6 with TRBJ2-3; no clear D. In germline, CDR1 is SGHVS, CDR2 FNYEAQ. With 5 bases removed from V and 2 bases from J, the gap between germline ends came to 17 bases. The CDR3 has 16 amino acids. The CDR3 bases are TGTGCCAGCAGCCCTGAGGCGTATAGTAACACAGATACGCAGTATTTT. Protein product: CASSPEAYSNTDTQYF.

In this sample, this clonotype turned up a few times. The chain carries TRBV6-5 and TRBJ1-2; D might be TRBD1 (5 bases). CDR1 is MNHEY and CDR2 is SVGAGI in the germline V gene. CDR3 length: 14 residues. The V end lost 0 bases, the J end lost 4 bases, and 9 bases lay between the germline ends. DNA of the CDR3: TGTGCCAGCAGTTACTCCGGCAGGGCCTATGGCTACACCTTC. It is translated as CASSYSGRAYGYTF.

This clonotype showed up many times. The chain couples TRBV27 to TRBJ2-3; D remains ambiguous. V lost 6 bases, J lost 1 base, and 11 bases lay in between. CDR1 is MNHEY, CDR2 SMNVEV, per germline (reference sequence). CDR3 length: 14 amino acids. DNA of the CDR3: TGTGCCAGCAGCCCTAGACGAGGCACAGATACGCAGTATTTT. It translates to CASSPRRGTDTQYF.

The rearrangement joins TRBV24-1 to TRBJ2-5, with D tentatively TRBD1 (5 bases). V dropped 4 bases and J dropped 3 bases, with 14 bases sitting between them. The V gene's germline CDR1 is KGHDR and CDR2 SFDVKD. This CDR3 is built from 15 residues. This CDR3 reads CATSDAQENEETQYF. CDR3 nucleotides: TGTGCCACCAGTGACGCACAGGAGAACGAAGAGACCCAGTACTTC.

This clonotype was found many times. The CDR3 reads CASSPGSANEKLFF. CDR3 bases: TGTGCCAGCAGCCCGGGCTCCGCGAATGAAAAACTGTTTTTT. The chain has TRBV7-9 and TRBJ1-4; D ambiguous. Germline lookup yields CDR1 SEHNR and CDR2 FQNEAQ (reference sequence). The V gene lost 5 bases and the J gene lost 5 bases, with 12 bases spanning the gap. The CDR3 totals 14 residues.

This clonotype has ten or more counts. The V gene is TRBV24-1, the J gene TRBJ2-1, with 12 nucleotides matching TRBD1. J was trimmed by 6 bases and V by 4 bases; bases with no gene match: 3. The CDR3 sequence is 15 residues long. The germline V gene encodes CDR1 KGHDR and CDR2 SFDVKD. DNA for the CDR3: TGTGCCACCAGTGAGGCGGGACAGGGGGCCAATGAGCAGTTCTTC. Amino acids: CATSEAGQGANEQFF.

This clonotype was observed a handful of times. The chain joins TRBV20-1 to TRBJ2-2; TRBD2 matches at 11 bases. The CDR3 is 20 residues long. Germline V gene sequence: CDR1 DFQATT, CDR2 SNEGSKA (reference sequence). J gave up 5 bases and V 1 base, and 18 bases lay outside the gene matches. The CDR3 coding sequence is TGCAGTGCTAGAGCCCTAGGTAGCGGGGGGGCGTCGTCGGAGACCGGGGAGCTGTTTTTT. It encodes CSARALGSGGASSETGELFF.